These T cell receptor beta chains were read from a single sample in a study of shared clonotypes between healthy human individuals. TCRdb's table, derived via immunoSEQ multiplex PCR, lists solely in-frame clones and lacks some. The sample holds around 2,000,000 clones, around 96% seen once. Sequencing was done on a sample of naive CD8+ T cells sorted from blood. The source of these receptors is a man between 18 and 35 years old in good health. Each CDR3 is given with its conserved first and last residue. Fields, in order: clone size, D gene, J gene, V gene, CDR3 protein, CDR3 DNA. D genes are given only for firm matches. Where a row states a size, it is once, few, many or the class of an expanded clone; other rows omit it.

>NA|NA|TRBJ2-1|TRBV4-3
CASSQESPGSYNEQFF
TGCGCCAGCAGCCAAGAGTCCCCCGGCTCCTACAATGAGCAGTTCTTC
>NA|NA|TRBJ2-3|TRBV9
CASSKTVTSDTQYF
TGTGCCAGCAGCAAGACAGTCACTTCCGATACGCAGTATTTT
>NA|TRBD1|TRBJ2-1|TRBV4-1
CASSQVQGADNEQFF
TGCGCCAGCAGCCAAGTGCAGGGGGCGGACAATGAGCAGTTCTTC
>NA|NA|TRBJ1-1|TRBV11-2
CASSLFSDMNTEAFF
TGTGCCAGCAGCTTATTTTCTGATATGAACACTGAAGCTTTCTTT
>NA|TRBD2|TRBJ2-7|TRBV10-3
CAISDLGLAGGPRTYEQYF
TGTGCCATCAGTGACCTGGGACTAGCGGGGGGGCCTAGGACCTACGAGCAGTACTTC
>NA|TRBD1|TRBJ1-1|TRBV6-5
CASSYSGQGSSEAFF
TGTGCCAGCAGTTACTCGGGACAGGGCAGTAGTGAAGCTTTCTTT
>NA|NA|TRBJ2-7|TRBV4-3
CASSQTTGNEQYF
TGCGCCAGCAGCCAAACGACAGGAAACGAGCAGTACTTC
>NA|TRBD1|TRBJ1-1|TRBV27
CASSLRQGGTEAFF
TGTGCCAGCAGTTTAAGACAGGGGGGGACTGAAGCTTTCTTT
>once|NA|TRBJ1-2|TRBV5-6
CASRPGTGWGGYTF
TGTGCCAGCAGACCCGGGACCGGTTGGGGCGGCTACACCTTC
>once|NA|TRBJ2-7|TRBV30
CAWSVGSSDEQYF
TGTGCCTGGAGTGTTGGGAGTTCGGACGAGCAGTACTTC
>NA|NA|TRBJ1-2|TRBV7-2
CASSLGYADGYTF
TGTGCCAGCAGCTTAGGTTACGCCGATGGCTACACCTTC
>NA|NA|TRBJ1-1|TRBV5-1
CASSLDMGDTEAFF
TGCGCCAGCAGCTTGGATATGGGGGACACTGAAGCTTTCTTT
>NA|NA|TRBJ2-3|TRBV4-1
CASSHPGGTDTQYF
TGCGCCAGCAGCCACCCGGGGGGCACAGATACGCAGTATTTT
>NA|NA|TRBJ1-6|TRBV5-1
CASSIRTAYGIDSPLHF
TGCGCCAGCAGCATTCGGACAGCATATGGCATTGATTCACCCCTCCACTTT